This is a list of T cell receptor beta chains from one sample in a study of blood T cell repertoires in COVID-19. Sequencing used immunoSEQ multiplex PCR; TCRdb keeps in-frame clones, though not all of them. The sample consists of over 200,000 clones, 85% to 90% of them appearing once. The specimen was peripheral blood. The receptors come from a woman in her 40s who had recovered from COVID-19. The CDR3 runs from the conserved cysteine through the conserved F or W. A D gene is named only where the DNA matches it firmly. The size of a clone is reported for some rows only, either as once, few or many, or as a class for expanded clones.

size: -
D: TRBD1
V: TRBV6-2/TRBV6-3
J: TRBJ2-1
DNA: TGTGCCAGCAGTTACCCCCAGAGGGGGCAACTCAATGAGCAGTTCTTC
CDR3: CASSYPQRGQLNEQFF

size: -
D: TRBD1
V: TRBV2
J: TRBJ1-1
DNA: TGTGCCAGCAGTGAAGGCAGGGGGCCCACTGAAGCTTTCTTT
CDR3: CASSEGRGPTEAFF

size: -
D: TRBD2
V: TRBV9
J: TRBJ2-7
DNA: TGTGCCAGCAGCGTAGGGACTAGCGGGAGCCCCTACGAGCAGTACTTC
CDR3: CASSVGTSGSPYEQYF

size: -
D: -
V: TRBV9
J: TRBJ2-3
DNA: TGTGCCAGCAGCGTACAGGCGGGACCCACAGATACGCAGTATTTT
CDR3: CASSVQAGPTDTQYF

size: -
D: -
V: TRBV7-7
J: TRBJ2-5
DNA: TGTGCTAGCAGCCCCACAGGTGGGGGCCTGGAGACCCAGTACTTC
CDR3: CASSPTGGGLETQYF

size: -
D: -
V: TRBV18
J: TRBJ1-6
DNA: TGTGCCAGCTCAGCCTATCCTGCGAGCTATAATTCACCCCTCCACTTT
CDR3: CASSAYPASYNSPLHF

size: -
D: -
V: TRBV6-2/TRBV6-3
J: TRBJ2-7
DNA: TGTGCCAGCAGTTACCACACAGGGTACCGCTCCTACGAGCAGTACTTC
CDR3: CASSYHTGYRSYEQYF

size: -
D: -
V: TRBV10-3
J: TRBJ1-5
DNA: TGTGCCACCAAAGAACACGACAGGACTAGCAATCAGCCCCAGCATTTT
CDR3: CATKEHDRTSNQPQHF

size: -
D: -
V: TRBV14
J: TRBJ2-1
DNA: TGTGCCAGCAGCCAAGGGGAGCCCACGAGCTCCTACAATGAGCAGTTCTTC
CDR3: CASSQGEPTSSYNEQFF

size: -
D: -
V: TRBV6-1
J: TRBJ1-5
DNA: TGTGCCAGCAGTGAAGTGGGGCTTAGCAATCAGCCCCAGCATTTT
CDR3: CASSEVGLSNQPQHF

size: -
D: -
V: TRBV6-6
J: TRBJ1-5
DNA: TGTGCCACTGTGCAAACGACAGGTAGCAATCAGCCCCAGCATTTT
CDR3: CATVQTTGSNQPQHF

size: once
D: -
V: TRBV11-2
J: TRBJ2-2
DNA: TGTGCCAGCAGCGGGGGTGGGGTGGTAGCGGCTTCGGGGGAGCTGTTTTTT
CDR3: CASSGGGVVAASGELFF

size: -
D: TRBD1
V: TRBV5-4
J: TRBJ2-7
DNA: TGTGCCAGCAGCTTAGGGGACAGCGGCCCCTACGAGCAGTACTTC
CDR3: CASSLGDSGPYEQYF

size: -
D: TRBD2
V: TRBV7-3
J: TRBJ2-1
DNA: TGTGCCAGCTCAAGGGGGGGACTAGCGGGTTATTTCGACAATGAGCAGTTCTTC
CDR3: CASSRGGLAGYFDNEQFF

size: -
D: -
V: TRBV7-8
J: TRBJ1-1
DNA: TGTGCCAGCAGCCCCGGGTGGCAGGGAGCTTTCTTT
CDR3: CASSPGWQGAFF

size: few
D: -
V: TRBV7-8
J: TRBJ2-3
DNA: TGTGCCAGCAGCGCAGAACCTAGCGAGGATACGCAGTATTTT
CDR3: CASSAEPSEDTQYF

size: -
D: TRBD1
V: TRBV20-1
J: TRBJ2-7
DNA: TGCAGTGGCAGCAGGGGGTACGAGCAGTACTTC
CDR3: CSGSRGYEQYF

size: -
D: TRBD1
V: TRBV7-2
J: TRBJ1-2
DNA: TGTGCCAGCAGCTCGGCAGGGGGTGCTGGCTACACCTTC
CDR3: CASSSAGGAGYTF